Listed below are T cell receptor beta chains from one sample, sequenced in a study of blood T cell repertoires in COVID-19. Measured with immunoSEQ multiplex PCR; TCRdb has only the in-frame clones, and not every one. This sample has under 150,000 clones, with 80% to 85% found just once. Sequenced sample: PBMCs or T cells enriched from blood (not recorded which). The origin of the receptors is a woman between 50 and 59 years old who had been exposed to COVID-19. The CDR3 runs from the conserved cysteine through the conserved F or W. D genes are given only for firm matches. Clone size is not always given. Where it is, it says once, few, many or a class for expanded clones.

size: NA; length: 14; V: TRBV27; D: TRBD1; J: TRBJ1-6; CDR3: CASSSGTGGSPLHF; DNA: TGTGCCAGCAGTTCCGGGACAGGGGGCTCACCCCTCCACTTT
size: NA; length: 15; V: TRBV5-5; D: TRBD1; J: TRBJ2-7; CDR3: CASSLVGTGTYEQYF; DNA: TGTGCCAGCAGCTTGGTAGGGACAGGGACCTACGAGCAGTACTTC
size: few; length: 15; V: TRBV4-1; D: TRBD2; J: TRBJ2-7; CDR3: CASSPTSGRSYEQYF; DNA: TGCGCCAGCAGTCCCACTAGCGGGAGATCCTACGAGCAGTACTTC
size: once; length: 13; V: TRBV5-1; D: TRBD1; J: TRBJ2-7; CDR3: CASRPTGPGEQYF; DNA: TGCGCCAGCCGCCCGACAGGGCCTGGCGAGCAGTACTTC
size: NA; length: 12; V: TRBV29-1; D: NA; J: TRBJ2-3; CDR3: CSVQTSPDTQYF; DNA: TGCAGCGTTCAGACTAGTCCAGATACGCAGTATTTT
size: NA; length: 14; V: TRBV18; D: NA; J: TRBJ2-1; CDR3: CASSPSTPSNEQFF; DNA: TGTGCCAGCTCACCCTCGACTCCCAGCAATGAGCAGTTCTTC
size: NA; length: 19; V: TRBV18; D: NA; J: TRBJ1-6; CDR3: CASSETDIGRGSYNSPLHF; DNA: TGTGCCAGCTCCGAAACCGACATCGGGAGGGGCTCCTATAATTCACCCCTCCACTTT
size: once; length: 16; V: TRBV2; D: NA; J: TRBJ2-3; CDR3: CASSEAPGLSTDTQYF; DNA: TGTGCCAGCAGTGAAGCGCCGGGACTTTCCACAGATACGCAGTATTTT
size: once; length: 17; V: TRBV9; D: TRBD2; J: TRBJ2-2; CDR3: CASSPIGGGARNGELFF; DNA: TGTGCCAGCAGCCCAATTGGCGGGGGGGCCAGAAACGGGGAGCTGTTTTTT
size: NA; length: 15; V: TRBV5-4; D: NA; J: TRBJ1-2; CDR3: CASSLGAGTFYGYTF; DNA: TGTGCCAGCAGCTTAGGGGCCGGGACATTCTATGGCTACACCTTC
size: NA; length: 15; V: TRBV18; D: NA; J: TRBJ1-1; CDR3: CASSLGLGRDTEAFF; DNA: TGTGCCAGCTCACTCGGACTGGGAAGGGACACTGAAGCTTTCTTT
size: NA; length: 15; V: TRBV5-1; D: TRBD2; J: TRBJ2-3; CDR3: CASSRREGGTDTQYF; DNA: TGCGCCAGCAGCCGGCGGGAGGGCGGCACAGATACGCAGTATTTT
size: NA; length: 14; V: TRBV5-1; D: TRBD1; J: TRBJ1-2; CDR3: CASSLKDRGLGYTF; DNA: TGCGCCAGCAGCTTAAAAGACAGGGGGCTTGGCTACACCTTC
size: NA; length: 12; V: TRBV5-4; D: NA; J: TRBJ2-7; CDR3: CASSSPGYEQYF; DNA: TGTGCCAGCAGCTCCCCAGGTTACGAGCAGTACTTC
size: NA; length: 14; V: TRBV29-1; D: TRBD1; J: TRBJ2-4; CDR3: CSVEGPDRGDIQYF; DNA: TGCAGCGTTGAAGGACCGGACAGGGGGGACATTCAGTACTTC
size: NA; length: 15; V: TRBV9; D: NA; J: TRBJ1-6; CDR3: CASSVGGWENSPLHF; DNA: TGTGCCAGCAGCGTAGGGGGATGGGAGAATTCACCCCTCCACTTT
size: NA; length: 15; V: TRBV7-2; D: TRBD1; J: TRBJ2-2; CDR3: CASSRTGPNTGELFF; DNA: TGTGCCAGCAGTCGGACAGGGCCCAACACCGGGGAGCTGTTTTTT
size: few; length: 16; V: TRBV11-2; D: TRBD2; J: TRBJ2-7; CDR3: CASSLDLGGILARQYF; DNA: TGTGCCAGCAGCTTAGATTTGGGGGGGATACTGGCAAGGCAGTACTTC
size: NA; length: 14; V: TRBV6-6; D: TRBD1; J: TRBJ1-2; CDR3: CASSRDRGNYGYTF; DNA: TGTGCCAGCAGCCGGGACAGGGGAAACTATGGCTACACCTTC
size: NA; length: 13; V: TRBV19; D: NA; J: TRBJ2-1; CDR3: CASIIPGGDQQFF; DNA: TGTGCCAGTATCATCCCCGGCGGCGACCAGCAGTTCTTC
size: NA; length: 15; V: TRBV19; D: TRBD2; J: TRBJ2-7; CDR3: CASSSQLAASYEQYF; DNA: TGTGCCAGTAGTTCGCAGCTAGCGGCCTCCTACGAGCAGTACTTC
size: NA; length: 14; V: TRBV6-5; D: NA; J: TRBJ1-2; CDR3: CASSPLTAHYGYTF; DNA: TGTGCCAGCAGTCCCTTGACAGCACACTATGGCTACACCTTC
size: NA; length: 14; V: TRBV4-1; D: NA; J: TRBJ2-7; CDR3: CASSQGLEGREQYF; DNA: TGCGCCAGCAGCCAAGGCCTGGAGGGCAGGGAGCAGTACTTC
size: NA; length: 15; V: TRBV5-1; D: NA; J: TRBJ2-6; CDR3: CASSPDTSGANVLTF; DNA: TGCGCCAGCAGCCCGGACACCTCTGGGGCCAACGTCCTGACTTTC
size: NA; length: 17; V: TRBV6-2/TRBV6-3; D: TRBD1; J: TRBJ1-2; CDR3: CASSGDRALLANYGYTF; DNA: TGTGCCAGCAGCGGCGACAGGGCCCTATTAGCTAACTATGGCTACACCTTC
size: NA; length: 14; V: TRBV5-1; D: NA; J: TRBJ2-7; CDR3: CASSISDSTREQYF; DNA: TGCGCCAGCAGCATCTCGGACAGTACGCGGGAGCAGTACTTC
size: NA; length: 15; V: TRBV4-1; D: TRBD1; J: TRBJ2-3; CDR3: CASSPGQVYTDTQYF; DNA: TGCGCCAGCAGCCCGGGACAGGTGTATACAGATACGCAGTATTTT
size: once; length: 12; V: TRBV11-2; D: NA; J: TRBJ2-1; CDR3: CASSLTGYEQFF; DNA: TGTGCCAGCAGCTTAACAGGGTATGAGCAGTTCTTC
size: NA; length: 17; V: TRBV27; D: NA; J: TRBJ1-6; CDR3: CASSFLRGLRSNSPLHF; DNA: TGTGCCAGCAGTTTTCTGCGGGGCCTTCGCTCTAATTCACCCCTCCACTTT
size: NA; length: 15; V: TRBV3-1/TRBV3-2; D: TRBD2; J: TRBJ2-1; CDR3: CASSSGTSGYNEQFF; DNA: TGTGCCAGCAGCTCCGGGACTAGCGGTTACAATGAGCAGTTCTTC
size: NA; length: 13; V: TRBV12-3/TRBV12-4; D: NA; J: TRBJ2-7; CDR3: CASSLASSYEQYF; DNA: TGTGCCAGCAGTTTAGCGAGCTCCTACGAGCAGTACTTC
size: NA; length: 13; V: TRBV12-3/TRBV12-4; D: NA; J: TRBJ1-2; CDR3: CASNRASNYGYTF; DNA: TGTGCCAGCAACAGGGCTTCGAACTATGGCTACACCTTC
size: NA; length: 15; V: TRBV10-3; D: NA; J: TRBJ1-2; CDR3: CAISPNGGQTYGYTF; DNA: TGTGCCATCAGTCCCAACGGGGGGCAGACATATGGCTACACCTTC
size: NA; length: 14; V: TRBV25-1; D: TRBD2; J: TRBJ2-3; CDR3: CASSSSGSSHTQYF; DNA: TGTGCCAGCTCCTCTAGCGGGAGTAGTCATACGCAGTATTTT
size: NA; length: 14; V: TRBV5-4; D: TRBD2; J: TRBJ2-1; CDR3: CASSLGRAFGEQFF; DNA: TGTGCCAGCAGCCTCGGGAGGGCCTTTGGTGAGCAGTTCTTC
size: NA; length: 12; V: TRBV29-1; D: NA; J: TRBJ1-1; CDR3: CSVVALNTEAFF; DNA: TGCAGCGTTGTTGCGTTGAACACTGAAGCTTTCTTT
size: NA; length: 15; V: TRBV6-1; D: NA; J: TRBJ2-7; CDR3: CASSEAEQRIYEQYF; DNA: TGTGCCAGCAGTGAAGCTGAACAGAGAATCTACGAGCAGTACTTC
size: NA; length: 14; V: TRBV5-6; D: NA; J: TRBJ1-1; CDR3: CASSPPNRNTEAFF; DNA: TGTGCCAGCAGCCCTCCTAATCGGAACACTGAAGCTTTCTTT
size: NA; length: 16; V: TRBV19; D: NA; J: TRBJ1-4; CDR3: CASSIGGGISNEKLFF; DNA: TGTGCCAGTAGTATCGGTGGGGGCATAAGTAATGAAAAACTGTTTTTT
size: once; length: 14; V: TRBV6-5; D: NA; J: TRBJ2-7; CDR3: CASSPHQGSYEQYF; DNA: TGTGCCAGCAGCCCCCACCAGGGCTCCTACGAGCAGTACTTC
size: NA; length: 13; V: TRBV25-1; D: NA; J: TRBJ2-7; CDR3: CASQGSPLYEQYF; DNA: TGTGCCAGCCAGGGGTCCCCTCTCTACGAGCAGTACTTC
size: NA; length: 16; V: TRBV4-2; D: NA; J: TRBJ2-4; CDR3: CASSQEAGLAKNIQYF; DNA: TGTGCCAGCAGCCAAGAGGCGGGATTAGCCAAAAACATTCAGTACTTC
size: NA; length: 19; V: TRBV5-1; D: TRBD1; J: TRBJ2-2; CDR3: CASRSPGQGTPANTGELFF; DNA: TGCGCCAGCAGATCTCCGGGACAGGGGACCCCTGCGAACACCGGGGAGCTGTTTTTT
size: few; length: 13; V: TRBV7-2; D: TRBD1; J: TRBJ1-1; CDR3: CASSPGQGVRAFF; DNA: TGTGCCAGCAGCCCCGGACAGGGGGTTCGAGCTTTCTTT
size: NA; length: 13; V: TRBV6-1; D: NA; J: TRBJ1-2; CDR3: CASSEPQGGGYTF; DNA: TGTGCCAGCAGTGAACCACAGGGCGGCGGCTACACCTTC
size: NA; length: 14; V: TRBV6-4; D: TRBD1; J: TRBJ1-6; CDR3: CASSATGGQSPLHF; DNA: TGTGCCAGCAGTGCGACAGGGGGCCAGTCACCCCTCCACTTT
size: NA; length: 15; V: TRBV27; D: TRBD1; J: TRBJ1-1; CDR3: CASTPTGGPESEAFF; DNA: TGTGCCAGCACCCCCACAGGGGGCCCTGAATCTGAAGCTTTCTTT
size: once; length: 13; V: TRBV29-1; D: TRBD1; J: TRBJ1-2; CDR3: CSVTKQGGYGYTF; DNA: TGCAGCGTTACTAAACAGGGGGGCTATGGCTACACCTTC
size: NA; length: 14; V: TRBV10-3; D: NA; J: TRBJ1-5; CDR3: CATQGTTSGQPQHF; DNA: TGTGCCACTCAGGGGACGACGTCTGGGCAGCCCCAGCATTTT
size: NA; length: 12; V: TRBV7-9; D: NA; J: TRBJ2-5; CDR3: CASSFNQETQYF; DNA: TGTGCCAGCAGCTTTAACCAAGAGACCCAGTACTTC
size: once; length: 15; V: TRBV7-9; D: TRBD1; J: TRBJ1-3; CDR3: CASSPPGQLGNTIYF; DNA: TGTGCCAGCAGCCCACCGGGACAGCTTGGAAACACCATATATTTT
size: NA; length: 16; V: TRBV9; D: TRBD1; J: TRBJ2-5; CDR3: CASSVVAGGGQETQYF; DNA: TGTGCCAGCAGCGTAGTGGCAGGGGGCGGGCAAGAGACCCAGTACTTC
size: NA; length: 13; V: TRBV28; D: NA; J: TRBJ2-5; CDR3: CASSRNLQETQYF; DNA: TGTGCCAGCTCCAGAAACCTCCAAGAGACCCAGTACTTC
size: NA; length: 15; V: TRBV4-3; D: NA; J: TRBJ1-2; CDR3: CASSQERGGSYGYTF; DNA: TGCGCCAGCAGCCAAGAGAGGGGGGGGAGCTATGGCTACACCTTC